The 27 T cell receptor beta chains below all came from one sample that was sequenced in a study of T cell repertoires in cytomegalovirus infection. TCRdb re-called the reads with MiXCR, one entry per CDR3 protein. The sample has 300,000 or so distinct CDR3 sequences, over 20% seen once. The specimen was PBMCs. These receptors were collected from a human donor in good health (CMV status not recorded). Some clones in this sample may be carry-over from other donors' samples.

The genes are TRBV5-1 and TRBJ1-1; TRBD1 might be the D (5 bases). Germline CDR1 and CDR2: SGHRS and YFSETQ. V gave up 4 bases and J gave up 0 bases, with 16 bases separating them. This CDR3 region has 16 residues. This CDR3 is CASSHSGTAMNTEAFF. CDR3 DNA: TGCGCCAGCAGCCATAGCGGGACGGCAATGAACACTGAAGCTTTCTTT.

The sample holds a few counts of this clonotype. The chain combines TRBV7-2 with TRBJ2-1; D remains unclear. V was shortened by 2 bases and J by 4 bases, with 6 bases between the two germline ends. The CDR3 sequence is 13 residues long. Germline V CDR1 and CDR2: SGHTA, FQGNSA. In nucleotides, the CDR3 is TGTGCCAGCAGCTTAACCAATTACAATGAGCAGTTCTTC. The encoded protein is CASSLTNYNEQFF.

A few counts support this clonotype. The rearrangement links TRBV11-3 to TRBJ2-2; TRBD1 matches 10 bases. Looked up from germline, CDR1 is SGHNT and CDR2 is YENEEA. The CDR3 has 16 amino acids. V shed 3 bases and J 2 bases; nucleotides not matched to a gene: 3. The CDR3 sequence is CASSLGTGVNTGELFF. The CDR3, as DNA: TGTGCCAGCAGCTTGGGGACAGGGGTTAACACCGGGGAGCTGTTTTTT.

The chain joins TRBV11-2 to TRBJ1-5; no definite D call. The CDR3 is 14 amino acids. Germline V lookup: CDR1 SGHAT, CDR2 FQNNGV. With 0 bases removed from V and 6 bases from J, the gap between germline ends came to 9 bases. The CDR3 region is CASSLDTAGQPQHF. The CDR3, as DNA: TGTGCCAGCAGCTTAGACACCGCCGGTCAGCCCCAGCATTTT. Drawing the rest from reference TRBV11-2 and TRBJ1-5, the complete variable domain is EAGVAQSPRYKIIEKRQSVAFWCNPISGHATLYWYQQILGQGPKLLIQFQNNGVVDDSQLPKDRFSAERLKGVDSTLKIQPAKLEDSAVYLCASSLDTAGQPQHFGDGTRLSIL.

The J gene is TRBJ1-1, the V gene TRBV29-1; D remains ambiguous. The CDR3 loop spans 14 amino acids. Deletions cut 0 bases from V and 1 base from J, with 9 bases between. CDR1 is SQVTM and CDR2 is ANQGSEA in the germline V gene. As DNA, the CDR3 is TGCAGCGTTGAAGATCGGCCAAGGAACACTGAAGCTTTCTTT. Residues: CSVEDRPRNTEAFF. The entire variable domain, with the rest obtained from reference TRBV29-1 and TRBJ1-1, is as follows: SAVISQKPSRDICQRGTSLTIQCQVDSQVTMMFWYRQQPGQSLTLIATANQGSEATYESGFVIDKFPISRPNLTFSTLTVSNMSPEDSSIYLCSVEDRPRNTEAFFGQGTRLTVV.

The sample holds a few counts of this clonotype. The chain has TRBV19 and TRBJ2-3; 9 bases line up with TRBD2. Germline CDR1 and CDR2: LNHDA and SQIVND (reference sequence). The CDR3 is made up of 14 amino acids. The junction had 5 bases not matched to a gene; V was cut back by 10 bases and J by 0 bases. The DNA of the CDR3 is TGTGCCACCAGGACTAGCGTGAGCACAGATACGCAGTATTTT. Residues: CATRTSVSTDTQYF.

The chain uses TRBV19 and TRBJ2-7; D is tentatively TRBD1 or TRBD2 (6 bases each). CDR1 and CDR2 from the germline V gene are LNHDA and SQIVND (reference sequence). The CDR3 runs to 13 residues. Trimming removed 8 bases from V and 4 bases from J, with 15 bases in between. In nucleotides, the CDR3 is TGTGCCAGTGCCGTGGGGGCGGGATACGAGCAGTACTTC. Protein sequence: CASAVGAGYEQYF. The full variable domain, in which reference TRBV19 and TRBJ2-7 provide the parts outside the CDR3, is DGGITQSPKYLFRKEGQNVTLSCEQNLNHDAMYWYRQDPGQGLRLIYYSQIVNDFQKGDIAEGYSVSREKKESFPLTVTSAQKNPTAFYLCASAVGAGYEQYFGPGTRLTVT.

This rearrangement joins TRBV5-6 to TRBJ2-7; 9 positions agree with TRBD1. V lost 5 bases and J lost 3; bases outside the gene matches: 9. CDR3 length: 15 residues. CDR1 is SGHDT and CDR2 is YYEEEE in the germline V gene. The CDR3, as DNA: TGTGCCAGCAGGCTACCGGGACAGGGATTCTACGAGCAGTACTTC. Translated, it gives CASRLPGQGFYEQYF.

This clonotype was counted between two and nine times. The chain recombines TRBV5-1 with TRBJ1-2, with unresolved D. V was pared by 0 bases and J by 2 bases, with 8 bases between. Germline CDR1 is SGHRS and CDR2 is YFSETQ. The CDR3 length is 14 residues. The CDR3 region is CASSLGRINYGYTF. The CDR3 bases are TGCGCCAGCAGCTTGGGACGGATAAACTATGGCTACACCTTC. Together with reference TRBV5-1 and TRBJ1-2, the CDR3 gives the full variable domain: KAGVTQTPRYLIKTRGQQVTLSCSPISGHRSVSWYQQTPGQGLQFLFEYFSETQRNKGNFPGRFSGRQFSNSRSEMNVSTLELGDSALYLCASSLGRINYGYTFGSGTRLTVV.

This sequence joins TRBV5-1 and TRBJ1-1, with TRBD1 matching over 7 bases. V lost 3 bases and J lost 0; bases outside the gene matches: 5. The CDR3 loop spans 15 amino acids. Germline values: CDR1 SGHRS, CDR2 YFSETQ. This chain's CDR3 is CASSSGTVMNTEAFF. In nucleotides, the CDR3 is TGCGCCAGCAGCTCGGGGACAGTCATGAACACTGAAGCTTTCTTT.

Here the CDR3 DNA reads TGTGCCAGCAGCCGTCCCGGCCTCTACTTCAACGAGCAGTACTTC. Translating it yields CASSRPGLYFNEQYF. This chain links TRBV28 with TRBJ2-7; D is unresolved. The CDR3 loop spans 15 amino acids. V was cut by 6 bases and J by 5 bases, with 20 bases left in between. Germline CDR1 reads MDHEN; CDR2 reads SYDVKM.

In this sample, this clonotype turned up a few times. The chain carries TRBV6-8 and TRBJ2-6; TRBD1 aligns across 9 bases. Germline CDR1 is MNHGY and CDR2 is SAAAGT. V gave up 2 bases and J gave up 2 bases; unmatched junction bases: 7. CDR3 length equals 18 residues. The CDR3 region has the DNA TGTGCCAGCAGTTACACCGGGACAGGGATCGCTGGGGCCAACGTCCTGACTTTC. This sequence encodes CASSYTGTGIAGANVLTF.

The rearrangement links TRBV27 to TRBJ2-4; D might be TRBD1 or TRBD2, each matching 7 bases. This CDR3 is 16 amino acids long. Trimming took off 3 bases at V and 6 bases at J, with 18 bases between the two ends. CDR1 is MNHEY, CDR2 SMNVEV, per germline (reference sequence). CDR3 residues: CASSLTGTGRGNIQYF. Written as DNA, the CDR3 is TGTGCCAGCAGTTTGACAGGGACTGGGAGGGGAAACATTCAGTACTTC.

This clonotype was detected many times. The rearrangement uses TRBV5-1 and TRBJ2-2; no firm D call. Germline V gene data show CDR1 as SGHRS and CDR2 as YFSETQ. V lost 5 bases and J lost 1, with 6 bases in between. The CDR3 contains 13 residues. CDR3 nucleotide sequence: TGCGCCAGCAGAAATCAGAACACCGGGGAGCTGTTTTTT. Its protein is CASRNQNTGELFF.

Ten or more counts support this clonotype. This CDR3 is CASTLSARETQYF. CDR3 bases: TGTGCCAGCACACTCAGCGCGAGGGAGACCCAGTACTTC. The chain joins TRBV7-2 to TRBJ2-5; D not resolved. The germline V gene has CDR1 SGHTA and CDR2 FQGNSA. With 7 bases removed from V and 5 bases from J, the gap between germline ends came to 14 bases. The length of the CDR3 is 13 residues.

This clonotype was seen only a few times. The chain's CDR3 is CSAPQARESYNEQFF. The CDR3 DNA reads as TGCAGTGCTCCTCAAGCCCGGGAGTCCTACAATGAGCAGTTCTTC. The chain combines TRBV20-1 with TRBJ2-1; a possible D gene is TRBD2 (6 bases). Per the germline V gene, CDR1 is DFQATT and CDR2 is SNEGSKA (reference sequence). This CDR3 has 15 amino acids. Trimming shortened V by 5 bases and J by 1 base, and 15 bases separated the two germline ends.

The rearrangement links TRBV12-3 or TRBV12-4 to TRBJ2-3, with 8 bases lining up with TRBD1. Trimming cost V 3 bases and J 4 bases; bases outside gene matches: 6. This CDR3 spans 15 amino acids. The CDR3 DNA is TGTGCCAGCAGTTTGGACAGGGACCCAGCAGATACGCAGTATTTT. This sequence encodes CASSLDRDPADTQYF.

In DNA, the CDR3 is TGTGCCAGCAGTTTATCAGGGACAGGGGCCCAGCCCCAGCATTTT. Its protein product is CASSLSGTGAQPQHF. The chain carries TRBV28 and TRBJ1-5; 10 bases are a match to TRBD1. Losses at the gene ends were 1 base for V and 7 bases for J; bases not matched to a gene: 4. The CDR3 length is 15 residues. Looked up from germline, CDR1 is MDHEN and CDR2 is SYDVKM.

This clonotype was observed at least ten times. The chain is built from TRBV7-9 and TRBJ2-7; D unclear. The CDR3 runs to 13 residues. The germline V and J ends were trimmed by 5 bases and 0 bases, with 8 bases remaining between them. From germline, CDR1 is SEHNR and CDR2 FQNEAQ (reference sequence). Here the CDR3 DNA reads TGTGCCAGCAGCCCTCCGAGCTCCTACGAGCAGTACTTC. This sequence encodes CASSPPSSYEQYF.

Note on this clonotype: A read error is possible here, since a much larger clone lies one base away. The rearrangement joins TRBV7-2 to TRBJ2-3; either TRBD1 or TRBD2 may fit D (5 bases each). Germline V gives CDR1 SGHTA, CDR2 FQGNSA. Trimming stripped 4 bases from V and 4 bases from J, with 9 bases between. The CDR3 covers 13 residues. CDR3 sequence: CASSWDQSDTQYF. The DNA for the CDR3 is TGTGCCAGCAGCTGGGACCAATCAGATACGCAGTATTTT.

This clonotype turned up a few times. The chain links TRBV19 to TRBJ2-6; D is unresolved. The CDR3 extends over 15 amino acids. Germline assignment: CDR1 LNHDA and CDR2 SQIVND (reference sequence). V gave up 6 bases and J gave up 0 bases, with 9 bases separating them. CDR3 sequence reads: CASSPGNSGANVLTF. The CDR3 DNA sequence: TGTGCCAGTAGCCCGGGCAACTCTGGGGCCAACGTCCTGACTTTC.

The CDR3 nucleotides read TGCAGTGCTAGAGATTTCAGGGAGGTGACCCAGTACTTC. Translated, it gives CSARDFREVTQYF. V gene TRBV20-1 combines with J gene TRBJ2-5, with a weak D call TRBD2 (6 bases). V lost 0 bases and J 7 bases, leaving 12 bases between the germline ends. This CDR3 is 13 amino acids long. CDR1 and CDR2 from the germline V gene are DFQATT and SNEGSKA (reference sequence).

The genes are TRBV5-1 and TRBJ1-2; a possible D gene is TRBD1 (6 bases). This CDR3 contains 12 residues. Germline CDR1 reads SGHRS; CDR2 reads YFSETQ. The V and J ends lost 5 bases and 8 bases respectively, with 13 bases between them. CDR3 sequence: CASSSQGQGYTF. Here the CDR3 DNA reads TGCGCCAGCAGTTCTCAGGGACAAGGCTACACCTTC.

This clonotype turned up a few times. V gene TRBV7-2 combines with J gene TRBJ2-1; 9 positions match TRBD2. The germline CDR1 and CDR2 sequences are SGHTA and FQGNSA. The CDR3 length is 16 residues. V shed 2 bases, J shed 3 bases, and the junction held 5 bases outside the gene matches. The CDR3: CASSLRSGGFYNEQFF. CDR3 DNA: TGTGCCAGCAGCTTACGGAGCGGGGGGTTCTACAATGAGCAGTTCTTC.

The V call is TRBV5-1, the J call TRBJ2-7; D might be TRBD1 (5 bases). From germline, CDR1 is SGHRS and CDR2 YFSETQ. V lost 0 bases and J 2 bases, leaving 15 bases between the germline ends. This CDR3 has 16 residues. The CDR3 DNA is TGCGCCAGCAGCTTGGCCGTAGACAGATTCACCTACGAGCAGTACTTC. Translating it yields CASSLAVDRFTYEQYF.

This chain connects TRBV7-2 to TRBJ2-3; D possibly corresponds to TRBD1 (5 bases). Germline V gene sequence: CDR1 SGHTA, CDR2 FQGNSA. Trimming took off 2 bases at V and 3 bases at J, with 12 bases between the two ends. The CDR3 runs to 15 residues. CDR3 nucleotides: TGTGCCAGCAGCTTATCAGGGATCAGGACAGATACGCAGTATTTT. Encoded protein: CASSLSGIRTDTQYF.

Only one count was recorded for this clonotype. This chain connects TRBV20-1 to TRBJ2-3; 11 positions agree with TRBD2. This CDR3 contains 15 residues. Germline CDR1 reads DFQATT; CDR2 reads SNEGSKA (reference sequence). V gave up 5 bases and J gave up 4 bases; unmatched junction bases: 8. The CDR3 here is CSARPLAGVSDTQYF. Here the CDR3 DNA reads TGCAGTGCTCGTCCACTAGCGGGAGTTTCAGATACGCAGTATTTT.